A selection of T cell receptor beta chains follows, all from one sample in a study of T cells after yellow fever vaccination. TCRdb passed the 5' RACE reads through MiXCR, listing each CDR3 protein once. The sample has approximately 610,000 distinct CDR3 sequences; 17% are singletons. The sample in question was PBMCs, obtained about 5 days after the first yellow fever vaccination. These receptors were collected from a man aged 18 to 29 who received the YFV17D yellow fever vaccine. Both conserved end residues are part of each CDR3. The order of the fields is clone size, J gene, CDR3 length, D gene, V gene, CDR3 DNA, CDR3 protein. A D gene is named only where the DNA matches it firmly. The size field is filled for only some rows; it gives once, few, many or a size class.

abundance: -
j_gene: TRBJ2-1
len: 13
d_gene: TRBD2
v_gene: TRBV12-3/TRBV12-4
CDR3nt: TGTGCCAGCAGTTCCCGGGCAAGGGACTACCAGTTCTTC
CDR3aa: CASSSRARDYQFF

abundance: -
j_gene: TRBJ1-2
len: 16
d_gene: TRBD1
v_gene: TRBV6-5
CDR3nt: TGTGCCAGCAGTTACGCCTTAGGACAGGGAGGCTATGGCTACACCTTC
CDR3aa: CASSYALGQGGYGYTF

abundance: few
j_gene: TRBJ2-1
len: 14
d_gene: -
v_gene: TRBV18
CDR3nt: TGTGCCAGCTCCCCCGGCAGGGTGCTCAGTGAGCAGTTCTTC
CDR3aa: CASSPGRVLSEQFF

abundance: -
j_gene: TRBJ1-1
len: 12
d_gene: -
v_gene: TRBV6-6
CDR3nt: TGTGCCAGCAGGACCTCCACCAATAGGGCTTTCTTT
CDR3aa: CASRTSTNRAFF

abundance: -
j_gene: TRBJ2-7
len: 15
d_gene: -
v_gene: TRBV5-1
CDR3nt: TGCGCCAGCAGCTTGTCCGCAGGGGACTCCTACGAGCAGTACTTC
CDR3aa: CASSLSAGDSYEQYF

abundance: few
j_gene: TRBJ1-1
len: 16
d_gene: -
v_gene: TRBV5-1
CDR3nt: TGCGCCAGCAGCCCCCCCCGCGCCAGACCGAACACTGAAGCTTTCTTT
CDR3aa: CASSPPRARPNTEAFF

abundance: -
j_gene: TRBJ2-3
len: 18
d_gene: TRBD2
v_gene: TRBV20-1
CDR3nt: TGCAGTGCTAAGTCGGGACTAGCGGGGGGGCTGGGCACAGATACGCAGTATTTT
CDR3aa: CSAKSGLAGGLGTDTQYF

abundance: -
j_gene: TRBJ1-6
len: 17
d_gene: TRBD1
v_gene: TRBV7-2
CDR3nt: TGTGCCAGCAGCTTAAAAGCGGGACAGACCTATAATTCACCCCTCCACTTT
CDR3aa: CASSLKAGQTYNSPLHF

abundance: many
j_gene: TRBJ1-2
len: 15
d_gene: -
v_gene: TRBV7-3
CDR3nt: TGTGCCAGCAGCCCCTGGTCGGGGTCCAACTATGGCTACACCTTC
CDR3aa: CASSPWSGSNYGYTF

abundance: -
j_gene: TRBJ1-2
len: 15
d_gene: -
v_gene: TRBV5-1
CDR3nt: TGCGCCAGCAGCTTGGCCTCAAATACTAACTATGGCTACACCTTC
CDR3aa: CASSLASNTNYGYTF

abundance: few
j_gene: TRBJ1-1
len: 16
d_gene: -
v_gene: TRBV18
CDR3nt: TGTGCCAGCTCACCAAGGGACCAGCCAGGGAACACTGAAGCTTTCTTT
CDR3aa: CASSPRDQPGNTEAFF

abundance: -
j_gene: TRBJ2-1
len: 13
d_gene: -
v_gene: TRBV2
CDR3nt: TGTGCCAGCAGCACCGGACAGAACAATGAGCAGTTCTTC
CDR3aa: CASSTGQNNEQFF

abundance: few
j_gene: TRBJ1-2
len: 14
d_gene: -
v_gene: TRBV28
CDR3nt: TGTGCCAGCAGTTTATTTGGGGCCGGCTATGGCTACACCTTC
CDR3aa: CASSLFGAGYGYTF

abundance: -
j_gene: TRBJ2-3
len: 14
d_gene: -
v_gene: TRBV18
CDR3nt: TGTGCCAGCTCGTCAGAGGGGGGCACAGATACGCAGTATTTT
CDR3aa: CASSSEGGTDTQYF

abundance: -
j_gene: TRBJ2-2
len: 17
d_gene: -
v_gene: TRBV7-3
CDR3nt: TGTGCCAGCAGCCCTCGAGGAGGGGGCTGGAACACCGGGGAGCTGTTTTTT
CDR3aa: CASSPRGGGWNTGELFF

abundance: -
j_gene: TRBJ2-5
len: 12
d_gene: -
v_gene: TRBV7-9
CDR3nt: TGTGCCAGCAGCCCCCCGGGCATGACCCAGTACTTC
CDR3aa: CASSPPGMTQYF

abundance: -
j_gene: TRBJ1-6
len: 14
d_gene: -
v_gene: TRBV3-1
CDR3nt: TGTGCCAGCAGCAACAACGGGGGGGATTCACCCCTCCACTTT
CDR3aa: CASSNNGGDSPLHF

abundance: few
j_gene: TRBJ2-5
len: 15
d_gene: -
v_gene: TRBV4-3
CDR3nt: TGCGCCAGCAGCCAAGAAGGACAGCTTCAAGAGACCCAGTACTTC
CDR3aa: CASSQEGQLQETQYF

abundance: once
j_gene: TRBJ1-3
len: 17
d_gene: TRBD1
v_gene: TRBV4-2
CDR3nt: TGTGCCAGCAGCCAAGTTGGTGAGGGGGCGTCGGGAAACACCATATATTTT
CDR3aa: CASSQVGEGASGNTIYF

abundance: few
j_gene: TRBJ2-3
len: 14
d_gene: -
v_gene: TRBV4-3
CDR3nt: TGCGCCAGCAGCCTCACTAGAGTTTCAGATACGCAGTATTTT
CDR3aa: CASSLTRVSDTQYF

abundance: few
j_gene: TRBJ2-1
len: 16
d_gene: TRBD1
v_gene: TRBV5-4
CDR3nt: TGTGCCAGCAGCTTAGCTCCGGGACAGGGAGACAATGAGCAGTTCTTC
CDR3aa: CASSLAPGQGDNEQFF

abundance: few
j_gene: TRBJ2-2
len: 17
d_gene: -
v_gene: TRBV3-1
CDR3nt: TGTGCCAGCAGCCAAGGGCCGGGCCAGGTCGACGCCGGGGAGCTGTTTTTT
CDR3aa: CASSQGPGQVDAGELFF

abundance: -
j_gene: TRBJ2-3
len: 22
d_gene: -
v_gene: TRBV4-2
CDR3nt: TGTGCCAGCAGCCAAGATAGTCAGATTACAAGGTTTCCGGGGCAACCCACAGATACGCAGTATTTT
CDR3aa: CASSQDSQITRFPGQPTDTQYF

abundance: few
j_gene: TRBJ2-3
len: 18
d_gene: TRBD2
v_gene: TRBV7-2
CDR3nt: TGTGCCAGCAGCTTATGGCTAGCGGGGGGGCGGGGCACAGATACGCAGTATTTT
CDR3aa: CASSLWLAGGRGTDTQYF

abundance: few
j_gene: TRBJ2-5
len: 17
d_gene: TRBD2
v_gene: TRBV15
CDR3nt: TGTGCCACCAGCAGAAAGACTAGCGGGGGAGGTTCGGAGACCCAGTACTTC
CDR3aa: CATSRKTSGGGSETQYF

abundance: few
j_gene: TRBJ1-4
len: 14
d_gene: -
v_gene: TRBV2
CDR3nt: TGTGCCAGCAGTGAAGGAGGAAGTTTTGAAAAACTGTTTTTT
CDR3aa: CASSEGGSFEKLFF

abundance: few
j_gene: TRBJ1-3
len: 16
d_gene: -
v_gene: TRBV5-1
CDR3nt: TGCGCCAGCAGCCCGGAGGTATCAACGTTTGGAAACACCATATATTTT
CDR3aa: CASSPEVSTFGNTIYF

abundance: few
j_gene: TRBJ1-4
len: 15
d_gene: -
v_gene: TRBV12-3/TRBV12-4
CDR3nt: TGTGCCAGCAGTACCTGGACAGAGACAAATGAAAAACTGTTTTTT
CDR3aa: CASSTWTETNEKLFF

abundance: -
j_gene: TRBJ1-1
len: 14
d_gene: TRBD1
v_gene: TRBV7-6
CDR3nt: TGTGCCAGCAGCCCTGGGACAGCAGACACTGAAGCTTTCTTT
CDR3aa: CASSPGTADTEAFF

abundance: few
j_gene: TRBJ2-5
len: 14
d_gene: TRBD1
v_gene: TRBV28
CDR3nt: TGTGCCAGCAGTCCATCGGACAGGGATGGGACCCAGTACTTC
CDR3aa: CASSPSDRDGTQYF

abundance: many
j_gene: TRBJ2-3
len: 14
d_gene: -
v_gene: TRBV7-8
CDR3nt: TGTGCCAGCAGCTTAGCAGGGACGGAGAGGCCTCAGTATTTT
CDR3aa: CASSLAGTERPQYF

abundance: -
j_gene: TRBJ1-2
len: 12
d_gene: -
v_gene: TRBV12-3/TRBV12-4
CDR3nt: TGTGCCAGCAGCCCGGGCTGGGGCTCCTACACCTTC
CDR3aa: CASSPGWGSYTF

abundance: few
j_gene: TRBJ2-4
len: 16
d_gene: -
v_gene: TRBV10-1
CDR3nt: TGCGCCAGCAGTGAGACAAAGGGTCCGAATACTCGCATTCAGTACTTC
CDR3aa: CASSETKGPNTRIQYF

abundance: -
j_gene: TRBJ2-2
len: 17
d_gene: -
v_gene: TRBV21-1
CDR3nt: TGTGCCAGCAGCAATATTGGGGCAGGGATCCGCACCGGGGAGCTGTTTTTT
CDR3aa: CASSNIGAGIRTGELFF

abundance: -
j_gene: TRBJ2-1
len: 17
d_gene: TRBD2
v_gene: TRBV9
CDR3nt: TGTGCCAGCAGCGTCCCTCATGCGGGGGGTGGTGGGAATGAGCAGTTCTTC
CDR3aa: CASSVPHAGGGGNEQFF

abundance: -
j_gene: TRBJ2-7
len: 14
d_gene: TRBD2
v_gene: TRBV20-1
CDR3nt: TGCAGTGCTCTTGGGACTAGCGGGGGGTACGAGCAGTACTTC
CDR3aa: CSALGTSGGYEQYF

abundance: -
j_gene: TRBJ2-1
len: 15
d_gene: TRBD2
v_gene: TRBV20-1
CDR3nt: TGCAGTGCTAGAGTGGCTAGCGGGGGAAACAATGAGCAGTTCTTC
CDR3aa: CSARVASGGNNEQFF

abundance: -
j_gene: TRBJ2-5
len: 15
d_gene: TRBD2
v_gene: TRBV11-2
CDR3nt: TGTGCCAGCAGCCCCACTCCGGGGGGGCAAGAGACCCAGTACTTC
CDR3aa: CASSPTPGGQETQYF

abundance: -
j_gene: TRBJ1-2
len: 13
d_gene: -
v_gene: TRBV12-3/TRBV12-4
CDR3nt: TGTGCCAGCAGTTTACGTAAAAACTATGGCTACACCTTC
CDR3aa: CASSLRKNYGYTF

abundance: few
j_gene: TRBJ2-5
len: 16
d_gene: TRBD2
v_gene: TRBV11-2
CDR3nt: TGTGCCAGCAGCTTAGAGGCGGGGGGGCCGCTGCAGACCCAGTACTTC
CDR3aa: CASSLEAGGPLQTQYF

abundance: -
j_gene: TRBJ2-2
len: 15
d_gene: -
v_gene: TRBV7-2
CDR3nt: TGTGCCAGCAGCTATGGACAGCTGAACACCGGGGAGCTGTTTTTT
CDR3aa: CASSYGQLNTGELFF

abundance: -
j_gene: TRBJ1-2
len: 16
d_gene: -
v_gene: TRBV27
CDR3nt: TGTGCCAGCAGTTCGGGACCGGGCATATATAACTATGGCTACACCTTC
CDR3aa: CASSSGPGIYNYGYTF

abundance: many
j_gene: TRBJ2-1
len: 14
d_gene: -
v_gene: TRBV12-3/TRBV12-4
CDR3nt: TGTGCCAGCAGTTTAACAGGGACCTACAATGAGCAGTTCTTC
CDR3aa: CASSLTGTYNEQFF

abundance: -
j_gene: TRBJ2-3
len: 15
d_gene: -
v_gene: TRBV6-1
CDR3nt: TGTGCCAGCAGTGCGACAGTTACCCTCACAGATACGCAGTATTTT
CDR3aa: CASSATVTLTDTQYF

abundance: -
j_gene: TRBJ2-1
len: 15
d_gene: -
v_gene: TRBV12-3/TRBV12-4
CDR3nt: TGTGCCAGCAGTTTCGTCGGGGGCTCCTACAATGAGCAGTTCTTC
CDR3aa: CASSFVGGSYNEQFF

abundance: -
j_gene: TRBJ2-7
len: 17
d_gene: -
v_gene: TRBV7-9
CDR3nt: TGTGCCAGCAGCTTAGTACTTATCGGGAGTCCCTCCTACGAGCAGTACTTC
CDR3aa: CASSLVLIGSPSYEQYF

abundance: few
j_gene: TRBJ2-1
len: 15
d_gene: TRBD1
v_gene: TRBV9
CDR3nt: TGTGCCAGCAGCGCGACCGGGACAGGTGACAATGAGCAGTTCTTC
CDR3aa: CASSATGTGDNEQFF

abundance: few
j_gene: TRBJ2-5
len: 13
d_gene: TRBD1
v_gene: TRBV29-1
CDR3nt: TGCAGCGCCTTGGGACAGGGGGAAGAGACCCAGTACTTC
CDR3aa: CSALGQGEETQYF

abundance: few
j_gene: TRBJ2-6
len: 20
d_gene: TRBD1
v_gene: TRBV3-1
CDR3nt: TGTGCCAGCAGCCAGTCCCCAAACCGACAGGGTTTGGCTGGGGCCAACGTCCTGACTTTC
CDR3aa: CASSQSPNRQGLAGANVLTF

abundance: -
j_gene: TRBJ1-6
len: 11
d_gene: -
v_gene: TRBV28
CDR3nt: TGTGCCTCAGAAAGCAATTCACCCCTCCACTTT
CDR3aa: CASESNSPLHF

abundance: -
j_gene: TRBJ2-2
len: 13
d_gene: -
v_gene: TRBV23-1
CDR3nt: TGCGCCAGCAGTCAATCCAGCACAGGGGAGCTGTTTTTT
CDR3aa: CASSQSSTGELFF

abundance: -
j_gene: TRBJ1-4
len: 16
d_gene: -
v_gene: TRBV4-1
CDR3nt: TGCGCCAGCAGCCCACAGGCGAGTAGATCTAATGAAAAACTGTTTTTT
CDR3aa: CASSPQASRSNEKLFF

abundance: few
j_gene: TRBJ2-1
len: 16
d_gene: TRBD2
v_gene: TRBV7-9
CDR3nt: TGTGCCAGCAGCTTGGTGCGGGGGGGGGGCCACAATGAGCAGTTCTTC
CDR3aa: CASSLVRGGGHNEQFF

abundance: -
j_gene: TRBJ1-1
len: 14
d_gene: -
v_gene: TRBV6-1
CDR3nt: TGTGCCAGCAGTACGGCGGGACTGTCCCAGGAAGCTTTCTTT
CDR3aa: CASSTAGLSQEAFF

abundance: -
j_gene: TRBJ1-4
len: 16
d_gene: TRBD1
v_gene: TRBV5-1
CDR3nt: TGCGCCAGCAGCGGGACAGGGTTTGGTCATGGTGAAAAACTGTTTTTT
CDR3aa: CASSGTGFGHGEKLFF

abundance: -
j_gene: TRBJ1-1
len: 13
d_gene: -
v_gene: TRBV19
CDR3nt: TGTGCCAGTAGTTTGGGGAGCTTTACTGAAGCTTTCTTT
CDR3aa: CASSLGSFTEAFF

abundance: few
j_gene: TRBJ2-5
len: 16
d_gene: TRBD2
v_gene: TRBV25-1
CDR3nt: TGTGCCAGCAGTGAAATGCTAGCGGGGGGCCTGGAGACCCAGTACTTC
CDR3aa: CASSEMLAGGLETQYF